Presented here are 26 T cell receptor beta chains from one specimen sequenced in a study of cytomegalovirus exposure and HLA in healthy donors. A multiplex PCR was run with 60 Vbeta primers and 13 Jbeta primers. Here immunoSEQ multiplex PCR was the method, and the copy in TCRdb shows in-frame clones only, minus some. The table lists roughly 100,000 clones, less than 85% of them singletons. The material sequenced was PBMCs. These receptors were obtained from a man aged 60 to 75 in good health and CMV-seronegative.

V gene TRBV6-5 combines with J gene TRBJ1-6; D is uncertain. From germline, CDR1 is MNHEY and CDR2 SVGAGI. The CDR3 runs to 15 residues. Trimming removed 2 bases from V and 5 bases from J, with 10 bases in between. CDR3 DNA: TGTGCCAGCAGTTACCGATACGGAGATAATTCACCCCTCCACTTT. This encodes CASSYRYGDNSPLHF.

The V and J genes are TRBV18 and TRBJ2-1; 13 bases fit TRBD2. The J segment lost 7 bases and the V segment lost 5 bases, leaving 5 bases of the junction unmatched. CDR1 is KGHSH and CDR2 is LQKENI in the germline V gene. The CDR3 is 15 amino acids. The CDR3 DNA is TGTGCCAGCTCAAGAGGGACTAGCGGGGAGAATGAGCAGTTCTTC. Amino acid sequence: CASSRGTSGENEQFF.

In this sample, this clone turned up a few times. The rearrangement joins TRBV6-1 to TRBJ1-1; tentative D call: TRBD1 (5 bases). V shed 8 bases and J shed 3 bases, with 16 bases lying between them. This CDR3 spans 14 amino acids. Germline V lookup: CDR1 MNHNS, CDR2 SASEGT. CDR3 bases: TGTGCCAGCGGGGGGTGGGGCGCGGACACTGAAGCTTTCTTT. As protein: CASGGWGADTEAFF.

This clone turned up a few times. The chain has TRBV5-1 and TRBJ1-2, with 8 bases matching TRBD1. V lost 2 bases to trimming and J lost 8 bases; unmatched junction nucleotides: 5. This CDR3 region has 13 residues. Germline values: CDR1 SGHRS, CDR2 YFSETQ. The CDR3 loop is CASSLTDRVGYTF. CDR3 DNA sequence: TGCGCCAGCAGCTTAACGGACAGGGTAGGCTACACCTTC.

The V gene is TRBV2, the J gene TRBJ1-2; 7 bases fit TRBD1. Germline V gene lookup returns CDR1 SNHLY and CDR2 FYNNEI. J was trimmed by 4 bases and V by 2 bases; bases with no gene match: 7. The CDR3 consists of 15 residues. CDR3 region: CASSETDRASYGYTF. CDR3 DNA: TGTGCCAGCAGTGAAACCGACAGGGCGAGCTATGGCTACACCTTC. Together with reference TRBV2 and TRBJ1-2, the CDR3 gives the full variable domain: EPEVTQTPSHQVTQMGQEVILRCVPISNHLYFYWYRQILGQKVEFLVSFYNNEISEKSEIFDDQFSVERPDGSNFTLKIRSTKLEDSAMYFCASSETDRASYGYTFGSGTRLTVV.

This chain joins TRBV6-4 and TRBJ2-1; D possibly corresponds to TRBD2 (5 bases). The CDR3 is 14 amino acids. CDR1 and CDR2 (germline): MRHNA, SNTAGT. Trimming took off 0 bases at V and 8 bases at J, with 11 bases between the two ends. CDR3 sequence (DNA): TGTGCCAGCAGTGACTCGGCGGGCCAGGATGAGCAGTTCTTC. The encoded protein is CASSDSAGQDEQFF.

The CDR3 DNA sequence: TGCGCCAGCAGCTTGATGTCAGGGGTCGCGGAGACCCAGTACTTC. This encodes CASSLMSGVAETQYF. This sequence joins TRBV5-1 and TRBJ2-5; weak D call: TRBD1 (6 bases). CDR1 is SGHRS, CDR2 YFSETQ, per germline. The CDR3 loop spans 15 amino acids. Trimming took off 1 base at V and 5 bases at J, with 15 bases between the two ends.

The rearrangement uses TRBV5-1 and TRBJ2-1, with 7 bases fitting TRBD2. The trim removed 3 bases at V and 4 bases at J, leaving 13 bases unmatched. Germline V CDR1 and CDR2: SGHRS, YFSETQ. The length of the CDR3 is 17 residues. The CDR3 here is CASSSGMGGTPYNEQFF. Here the CDR3 DNA reads TGCGCCAGCAGCTCCGGGATGGGGGGGACCCCGTACAATGAGCAGTTCTTC.

This clone appeared once. Other DNA sequences from this sample encode an identical CDR3 as well. This rearrangement joins TRBV4-3 to TRBJ1-4; TRBD1 matches 7 bases. Germline assignment: CDR1 LGHNA and CDR2 YSLEER. The V gene end was trimmed by 0 bases and the J gene end by 8 bases; junction bases not matched to a gene: 12. CDR3 size: 17 residues. CDR3 in amino acids: CASSQDLGTAVGEKLFF. Here the CDR3 DNA reads TGCGCCAGCAGCCAAGATCTGGGGACAGCCGTTGGGGAAAAACTGTTTTTT.

The chain couples TRBV2 to TRBJ1-5, with a weak D call TRBD1 (5 bases). V dropped 0 bases and J dropped 2 bases, with 14 bases sitting between them. The germline gives CDR1 SNHLY, CDR2 FYNNEI. The CDR3 sequence is 17 residues long. CDR3 in DNA: TGTGCCAGCAGTGAAGCCCGTGCTGGCAGGGGCAATCAGCCCCAGCATTTT. Amino acid sequence: CASSEARAGRGNQPQHF.

V and J are TRBV18 and TRBJ1-1; the D is unclear. V was clipped by 8 bases and J by 0 bases, with 13 bases between them. Germline V CDR1 and CDR2: KGHSH, LQKENI. There are 14 residues in the CDR3. In nucleotides, the CDR3 is TGTGCCAGCCGCTTTGAGGGCATGAACACTGAAGCTTTCTTT. Residues: CASRFEGMNTEAFF.

This rearrangement joins TRBV4-1 to TRBJ1-2, with D unresolved. V was clipped by 4 bases and J by 4 bases, with 10 bases between them. The CDR3 is made up of 13 amino acids. Per the germline V gene, CDR1 is MGHRA and CDR2 is YSYEKL. CDR3 nucleotides: TGCGCCAGCAGCCTTGGACTTATCTATGGCTACACCTTC. This encodes CASSLGLIYGYTF.

V gene TRBV7-3 combines with J gene TRBJ2-3; TRBD2 aligns across 8 bases. The V segment lost 5 bases and the J segment 0 bases; nucleotides outside the gene matches: 10. The germline V gene encodes CDR1 SGHTA and CDR2 FQGTGA. The CDR3 length is 17 residues. The chain's CDR3 is CASSRRRGASSTDTQYF. In nucleotides, the CDR3 is TGTGCCAGCAGCCGCCGGCGGGGGGCCTCTAGCACAGATACGCAGTATTTT. The full variable domain, rest sourced from reference TRBV7-3 and TRBJ2-3, is GAGVSQTPSNKVTEKGKYVELRCDPISGHTALYWYRQSLGQGPEFLIYFQGTGAADDSGLPNDRFFAVRPEGSVSTLKIQRTERGDSAVYLCASSRRRGASSTDTQYFGPGTRLTVL.

The rearrangement uses TRBV9 and TRBJ2-7; 9 nucleotides line up with TRBD1. The germline V gene encodes CDR1 SGDLS and CDR2 YYNGEE. This CDR3 has 15 residues. Trimming at V came to 0 bases and at J to 3 bases, leaving 4 bases not matched to a gene. In DNA, the CDR3 is TGTGCCAGCAGCGTAGACGAGGGACAGGGCTACGAGCAGTACTTC. Its translation is CASSVDEGQGYEQYF.

This clone was detected a few times. The genes are TRBV6-5 and TRBJ2-5; D possibly corresponds to TRBD2 (7 bases). V gave up 2 bases and J gave up 9 bases, with 19 bases separating them. The CDR3 length is 15 residues. Germline V lookup: CDR1 MNHEY, CDR2 SVGAGI. CDR3 sequence reads: CASSYRGTGGRPQYF. The CDR3 DNA reads as TGTGCCAGCAGTTACCGCGGGACGGGGGGCCGGCCCCAGTACTTC.

The chain is built from TRBV6-5 and TRBJ2-5; no clear D gene. Between the trimmed V and J ends, which lost 2 bases and 1 base, there was a span of 5 bases. The germline CDR1 and CDR2 sequences are MNHEY and SVGAGI. The CDR3 runs 13 residues. CDR3 sequence reads: CASSYPGQETQYF. The CDR3 DNA sequence: TGTGCCAGCAGTTACCCCGGCCAAGAGACCCAGTACTTC.

The chain links TRBV2 to TRBJ2-1, with unresolved D. CDR1 and CDR2 from the germline V gene are SNHLY and FYNNEI. The length of the CDR3 is 13 residues. V was trimmed by 5 bases and J by 3 bases, leaving 8 bases between them. CDR3 DNA sequence: TGTGCCAGCAGTTCCAACGGCTACAATGAGCAGTTCTTC. Translated: CASSSNGYNEQFF.

The rearrangement joins TRBV4-1 to TRBJ1-2, with a tentative D call TRBD1 (5 bases). The CDR3 is made up of 15 amino acids. Germline CDR1 MGHRA, CDR2 YSYEKL. Trimming took 3 bases from V and 0 from J, leaving 11 bases between them. Here the CDR3 reads CASSHRETTNYGYTF. Here the CDR3 DNA reads TGCGCCAGCAGCCACAGGGAAACTACTAACTATGGCTACACCTTC.

This sequence joins TRBV7-2 and TRBJ1-5, with TRBD1 as a possible D gene (6 bases). V was shortened by 1 base and J by 0 bases, with 13 bases between the two germline ends. The V gene's germline CDR1 is SGHTA and CDR2 FQGNSA. The CDR3 totals 17 residues. The CDR3: CASSLEGGGYSNQPQHF. The CDR3 coding sequence is TGTGCCAGCAGCTTAGAGGGGGGGGGTTATAGCAATCAGCCCCAGCATTTT.

The rearrangement joins TRBV28 to TRBJ1-6; D perhaps matches TRBD1 (6 bases). The CDR3 extends over 15 amino acids. Trimming removed 6 bases from V and 7 bases from J, with 16 bases in between. From germline, CDR1 is MDHEN and CDR2 SYDVKM. CDR3 nucleotide sequence: TGTGCCAGCAGAAAACAGGGAAATAGGAATTCACCCCTCCACTTT. This gives the protein CASRKQGNRNSPLHF.

This chain uses TRBV9 with TRBJ2-2, with a tentative D call TRBD1 (6 bases). Germline assignment: CDR1 SGDLS and CDR2 YYNGEE. This CDR3 comprises 14 residues. Trimming stripped 3 bases from V and 4 bases from J, with 10 bases between. This CDR3 is CASSATGTTGELFF. The CDR3 DNA is TGTGCCAGCAGCGCAACAGGGACCACCGGGGAGCTGTTTTTT.

The chain uses TRBV6-1 and TRBJ2-3, with 7 bases that match TRBD2. The J segment lost 5 bases and the V segment lost 8 bases, leaving 13 bases of the junction unmatched. This CDR3 region has 15 residues. Germline V gene data show CDR1 as MNHNS and CDR2 as SASEGT. The CDR3 DNA reads TGTGCCAGCTGCCGGGGGGTGGGGTCCAAAGATACGCAGTATTTT. Its translation: CASCRGVGSKDTQYF.

This sequence joins TRBV28 and TRBJ1-3; the D is unclear. The CDR3 contains 16 residues. Germline-derived CDR1 and CDR2 are MDHEN and SYDVKM. Between the trimmed V and J ends, which lost 5 bases and 1 base, there was a span of 15 bases. The CDR3 bases are TGTGCCAGCAGTCCCCCAGGAGAGGGATCTGGAAACACCATATATTTT. As protein: CASSPPGEGSGNTIYF.

The chain combines TRBV14 with TRBJ1-4; 8 bases match TRBD1. Germline trimming cut 0 bases from V and 4 bases from J; bases unmatched to any gene: 7. CDR1 SGHDN and CDR2 FVKESK come from the germline V gene. CDR3 length equals 17 residues. CDR3 amino acids: CASSQDRWDRLNEKLFF. CDR3 nucleotides: TGTGCCAGCAGCCAAGATCGATGGGACAGGCTTAATGAAAAACTGTTTTTT.

The rearrangement joins TRBV28 to TRBJ2-2; D unresolved. Trimming pared 2 bases from V and 4 bases from J, leaving 14 bases between. The CDR3 spans 16 residues. Germline CDR1 reads MDHEN; CDR2 reads SYDVKM. DNA of the CDR3: TGTGCCAGCAGTTTAATCCCGAAACTATTCACCGGGGAGCTGTTTTTT. This codes for CASSLIPKLFTGELFF.

The chain has TRBV7-2 and TRBJ1-2, with D possibly TRBD1 on 5 matching bases. CDR3 length equals 16 residues. V dropped 1 base and J dropped 4 bases, with 16 bases sitting between them. Germline CDR1 reads SGHTA; CDR2 reads FQGNSA. The CDR3, as DNA: TGTGCCAGCAGCTTAGACCCCATGGGGGGTTTCTATGGCTACACCTTC. Amino acids: CASSLDPMGGFYGYTF.